These T cell receptor beta chains were read from a single sample in a study of T cell responses to AZD1222 COVID-19 vaccine. The repertoire was sequenced with immunoSEQ multiplex PCR; TCRdb's copy has only in-frame clones and lacks some. This table has about 160,000 clones, approximately 88% appearing once. Sequencing used peripheral blood, obtained 28 days after the second AZD1222 dose. The receptors were sampled from an adult who received the AZD1222 COVID-19 vaccine. Both conserved end residues are part of each CDR3. The D gene is left open where the match is weak. Only part of the rows carry a size: once, few, many, or a class if the clone is expanded.

size	V	J	length	D	CDR3	DNA
-	TRBV11-3	TRBJ2-2	16	TRBD1	CASSQGTDPYTGELFF	TGTGCCAGCAGCCAAGGGACAGACCCTTACACCGGGGAGCTGTTTTTT
-	TRBV23-1	TRBJ2-3	15	-	CASSPPPLNTDTQYF	TGCGCCAGCAGTCCGCCCCCCCTGAACACAGATACGCAGTATTTT
-	TRBV11-2	TRBJ1-6	15	-	CASSLNIRQLSPLHF	TGTGCCAGCAGCTTAAATATAAGACAGTTGTCACCCCTCCACTTT
-	TRBV4-3	TRBJ1-5	15	-	CASSQDRTPNQPQHF	TGCGCCAGCAGCCAAGATCGGACACCCAATCAGCCCCAGCATTTT
-	TRBV5-1	TRBJ1-5	13	-	CASSLGSFQPQHF	TGCGCCAGCAGCTTGGGTTCATTCCAGCCCCAGCATTTT
once	TRBV6-2/TRBV6-3	TRBJ1-5	14	-	CASSYALMNQPQHF	TGTGCCAGCAGTTACGCCCTGATGAATCAGCCCCAGCATTTT
-	TRBV28	TRBJ1-2	15	TRBD1	CASNQIPQGAKGYTF	TGTGCCAGCAACCAAATTCCCCAGGGGGCGAAAGGCTACACCTTC
-	TRBV30	TRBJ1-4	14	TRBD1	CASNTGTGREKLFF	TGTGCCTCCAACACCGGGACAGGGAGGGAAAAACTGTTTTTT
-	TRBV4-1	TRBJ1-3	15	-	CASSQVINSGNTIYF	TGCGCCAGCAGCCAAGTAATAAACTCTGGAAACACCATATATTTT
-	TRBV20-1	TRBJ2-1	11	-	CSARSYNEQFF	TGCAGTGCTAGGTCCTACAATGAGCAGTTCTTC
-	TRBV5-1	TRBJ1-6	16	-	CASSWELSSYNSPLHF	TGCGCCAGCAGCTGGGAATTGAGCTCCTATAATTCACCCCTCCACTTT
-	TRBV2	TRBJ2-7	15	TRBD1	CASSTPGQGSYEQYF	TGTGCCAGCAGTACTCCGGGACAGGGATCCTACGAGCAGTACTTC
once	TRBV30	TRBJ1-2	12	TRBD1	CALTGPNYGYTF	TGTGCCTTGACAGGGCCTAACTATGGCTACACCTTC
once	TRBV11-1	TRBJ1-1	13	-	CASSPKGRGEAFF	TGTGCCAGCAGCCCTAAAGGCCGGGGTGAAGCTTTCTTT
-	TRBV19	TRBJ1-2	16	-	CASSPTSVNSLYGYTF	TGTGCCAGTAGCCCCACCTCCGTTAATTCCCTCTATGGCTACACCTTC
-	TRBV7-2	TRBJ2-2	16	TRBD2	CASSMAAGGVTGELFF	TGTGCCAGCAGCATGGCAGCGGGGGGGGTGACCGGGGAGCTGTTTTTT
-	TRBV5-4	TRBJ2-3	12	-	CASSQSTDTQYF	TGTGCCAGCAGCCAGAGCACAGATACGCAGTATTTT
-	TRBV30	TRBJ1-6	14	-	CAWRPTGTGSPLHF	TGTGCCTGGAGACCCACAGGGACGGGATCACCCCTCCACTTT
-	TRBV7-3	TRBJ2-7	12	-	CASSIPPYEQYF	TGTGCCAGCAGCATCCCCCCCTACGAGCAGTACTTC
-	TRBV14	TRBJ1-3	16	-	CASSQNFLTRMNTIYF	TGTGCCAGCAGCCAAAATTTTTTGACAAGAATGAACACCATATATTTT
-	TRBV7-8	TRBJ1-2	13	-	CASSLAEAWGYTF	TGTGCCAGCAGCTTAGCAGAGGCGTGGGGCTACACCTTC
-	TRBV6-5	TRBJ2-1	14	-	CASSSGGGSHEQFF	TGTGCCAGCAGTTCCGGTGGGGGGAGCCATGAGCAGTTCTTC
-	TRBV3-1/TRBV3-2	TRBJ2-1	16	TRBD2	CASSFSRGVTFGEQFF	TGTGCCAGCAGCTTCTCTCGGGGGGTAACCTTCGGTGAGCAGTTCTTC
-	TRBV5-1	TRBJ1-2	15	-	CASSPEGQGHYGYTF	TGCGCCAGCAGCCCCGAAGGTCAGGGGCACTATGGCTACACCTTC
-	TRBV11-2	TRBJ1-1	14	-	CASSSSRGLTEAFF	TGTGCCAGCAGCTCATCCCGGGGCCTGACTGAAGCTTTCTTT
many	TRBV4-3	TRBJ2-2	15	-	CASSQESRGSGELFF	TGCGCCAGCAGCCAAGAGTCTCGGGGGTCCGGGGAGCTGTTTTTT
-	TRBV29-1	TRBJ1-1	13	TRBD1	CSLHRGMNTEAFF	TGCAGTCTCCACAGGGGAATGAACACTGAAGCTTTCTTT
few	TRBV6-5	TRBJ1-1	15	-	CASSSGGEDQAEAFF	TGTGCCAGCAGTTCTGGAGGGGAAGATCAGGCTGAAGCTTTCTTT
few	TRBV30	TRBJ2-2	13	-	CAWSVVRAGELFF	TGTGCCTGGAGTGTAGTGAGGGCCGGGGAGCTGTTTTTT
-	TRBV10-1	TRBJ2-2	13	-	CASSRDTTGELFF	TGCGCCAGCAGTAGGGACACCACCGGGGAGCTGTTTTTT
-	TRBV6-5	TRBJ2-7	13	TRBD1	CAGRDRATYEQYF	TGTGCCGGCCGGGACAGGGCTACCTACGAGCAGTACTTC
-	TRBV4-3	TRBJ2-1	15	-	CASSQEGLPYNEQFF	TGCGCCAGCAGCCAAGAAGGGTTACCCTACAATGAGCAGTTCTTC
-	TRBV5-4	TRBJ1-2	14	-	CASSLFDANYGYTF	TGTGCCAGCAGCTTGTTTGACGCTAACTATGGCTACACCTTC
-	TRBV6-1	TRBJ2-1	16	TRBD1	CASSEPTGGSYNEQFF	TGTGCCAGCAGTGAACCAACAGGGGGCTCCTACAATGAGCAGTTCTTC
-	TRBV10-2	TRBJ2-3	12	-	CASTLLGDTQYF	TGCGCCAGCACGCTACTTGGAGATACGCAGTATTTT
-	TRBV7-9	TRBJ2-3	14	TRBD1	CASSFTGGTDTQYF	TGTGCCAGCAGCTTCACAGGGGGCACAGATACGCAGTATTTT